Given below is one TCR beta chain in context. Its matching antigen is unknown. These data are taken from a study of T cell repertoires in urothelial bladder cancer. Study context: A few lesions each were cT0, cTa, cT1, and cT2 or greater. Study-wide findings and caveats: Urothelial carcinoma specimens: median approximately 5,400 T cells versus over 20,000 in benign.

Measured with immunoSEQ multiplex PCR; TCRdb has only the in-frame clones, and not every one. The profile covers some 6,000 clones, with 65% to 75% appearing a single time and approximately 12% taken by the ten largest. Trimming pared 2 bases from V and 8 bases from J, leaving 18 bases between. CDR1 is MGHRA and CDR2 is YSYEKL in the germline V gene. The CDR3 runs to 16 residues. This chain connects TRBV4-1 to TRBJ2-2; D might be TRBD1 (6 bases). This TCR came from a human donor with urothelial carcinoma. The material sequenced was tumor-infiltrating cells from bladder cancer. CDR3 in amino acids: CASSQRALGAFGELFF. In DNA, the CDR3 is TGCGCCAGCAGCCAACGGGCGCTGGGGGCGTTTGGGGAGCTGTTTTTT.